The 32 T cell receptor beta chains given below trace back to one sample, sequenced in a study of cytomegalovirus exposure and HLA in healthy donors. Use of 60 Vbeta and 13 Jbeta primers characterized the PCR. Measured with immunoSEQ multiplex PCR; TCRdb has only the in-frame clones, and not every one. Here the sample spans roughly 110,000 clones, approximately 80% being singletons. Material for sequencing was PBMCs. These receptors were collected from a woman aged 30 to 39 in good health and CMV-seronegative.

The chain links TRBV9 to TRBJ2-6, with TRBD1 matching over 9 bases. The length of the CDR3 is 21 residues. V trimming: 2 bases; J trimming: 1 base; junction bases outside the gene matches: 16. The V gene's germline CDR1 is SGDLS and CDR2 YYNGEE. This CDR3 is CASSVKRDRDALLSGANVLTF. CDR3 nucleotide sequence: TGTGCCAGCAGCGTTAAACGGGACAGGGATGCCCTATTATCTGGGGCCAACGTCCTGACTTTC.

This chain links TRBV6-6 with TRBJ1-5; maybe TRBD1 (5 bases). Germline V gene sequence: CDR1 MNHNY, CDR2 SVGAGI (reference sequence). The ends were cut back, 8 bases at V and 0 bases at J, with 5 bases in the middle. The CDR3 covers 12 residues. This chain's CDR3 is CASQGSNQPQHF. The CDR3 DNA is TGTGCCAGCCAGGGTAGCAATCAGCCCCAGCATTTT.

The chain uses TRBV7-9 and TRBJ2-1; 9 bases are a match to TRBD2. Trimming at V came to 8 bases and at J to 4 bases, leaving 12 bases not matched to a gene. CDR3 size: 16 residues. The V gene's germline CDR1 is SEHNR and CDR2 FQNEAQ (reference sequence). CDR3 coding DNA: TGTGCCAGCCCCCCCCAGGTAGCGGGAGTGTACAATGAGCAGTTCTTC. Translation gives CASPPQVAGVYNEQFF.

This chain connects TRBV9 to TRBJ1-1; D call uncertain. Germline loops: CDR1 SGDLS, CDR2 YYNGEE. V dropped 3 bases and J dropped 6 bases, with 12 bases sitting between them. The CDR3 covers 13 residues. CDR3 loop: CASSARRASEAFF. The DNA for the CDR3 is TGTGCCAGCAGCGCCCGCCGAGCTTCTGAAGCTTTCTTT.

CDR3 coding DNA: TGTGCCAGCAGTGAATACGGTCCGCGAGGCAAAAACATTCAGTACTTC. Protein product: CASSEYGPRGKNIQYF. The V call is TRBV2, the J call TRBJ2-4, with D unresolved. Germline CDR1 reads SNHLY; CDR2 reads FYNNEI. The CDR3 extends over 16 amino acids. Trimming took off 2 bases at V and 3 bases at J, with 14 bases between the two ends.

Only a few counts were recorded for this clone. This chain links TRBV7-9 with TRBJ2-2, with D tentatively TRBD1 (5 bases). There are 15 residues in the CDR3. Trimming shortened V by 5 bases and J by 0 bases, and 10 bases separated the two germline ends. CDR1 is SEHNR and CDR2 is FQNEAQ in the germline V gene (reference sequence). The CDR3 spells CASSGRTPNTGELFF. CDR3 coding DNA: TGTGCCAGCAGCGGAAGGACACCGAACACCGGGGAGCTGTTTTTT.

The rearrangement joins TRBV30 to TRBJ1-1; D is ambiguous. The V end was cut by 3 bases, the J end by 1 base, with 6 bases between. The CDR3 has 12 residues. Germline CDR1 GTSNPN, CDR2 SVGIG (reference sequence). CDR3 region: CAWRWQNTEAFF. In nucleotides, the CDR3 is TGTGCCTGGAGGTGGCAGAACACTGAAGCTTTCTTT.

V gene TRBV6-1 combines with J gene TRBJ2-1, with TRBD1 identical over 8 bases. This CDR3 has 15 residues. The germline V gene encodes CDR1 MNHNS and CDR2 SASEGT. J lost 3 bases, V lost 6 bases, and 7 bases had no gene match. CDR3 sequence (DNA): TGTGCCAGCAGCCCCTACAGGGGGAACTACAATGAGCAGTTCTTC. As protein: CASSPYRGNYNEQFF.

The V and J genes are TRBV4-3 and TRBJ1-6; tentative D call: TRBD1 (5 bases). CDR3 size: 18 residues. V dropped 1 base and J dropped 3 bases, with 16 bases sitting between them. From germline, CDR1 is LGHNA and CDR2 YSLEER. CDR3 protein: CASSQVEFRGSYNSPLHF. CDR3 nucleotide sequence: TGCGCCAGCAGCCAAGTTGAATTTAGGGGCAGCTATAATTCACCCCTCCACTTT.

This clone was seen more than once but under ten times. The chain employs TRBV6-1 and TRBJ1-5; D ambiguous. The CDR3 extends over 12 amino acids. In germline, CDR1 is MNHNS, CDR2 SASEGT. V was trimmed by 8 bases and J by 3 bases, leaving 8 bases between them. CDR3 region: CASSNSNQPQHF. The CDR3 DNA reads TGTGCCAGCTCAAACTCCAATCAGCCCCAGCATTTT.

In DNA, the CDR3 is TGTGCTAGTGGCCGCCCGGGGATAGTCGGAAACAATGAGCAGTTCTTC. This encodes CASGRPGIVGNNEQFF. The chain has TRBV12-5 and TRBJ2-1; D may be TRBD2 (5 bases). V was clipped by 6 bases and J by 5 bases, with 20 bases between them. The CDR3 covers 16 residues. The germline CDR1 and CDR2 sequences are LGHNT and FRNRAP.

The chain links TRBV10-1 to TRBJ2-1; TRBD2 aligns across 15 bases. CDR1 and CDR2 from the germline V gene are WNHNN and SYGVQD (reference sequence). The CDR3 is 19 amino acids. V trimming: 2 bases; J trimming: 0 bases; junction bases outside the gene matches: 5. The CDR3 loop reads CASSEGLAGGPSSYNEQFF. The DNA for the CDR3 is TGCGCCAGCAGTGAGGGACTAGCGGGAGGGCCTAGCTCCTACAATGAGCAGTTCTTC.

The genes are TRBV11-3 and TRBJ2-1; 11 bases are shared with TRBD2. Germline CDR1 and CDR2: SGHNT and YENEEA. The CDR3 covers 19 residues. J gave up 0 bases and V 1 base, and 8 bases lay outside the gene matches. In nucleotides, the CDR3 is TGTGCCAGCAGCTTAGGGGTAGCGGGGGGGGCTAGCTCCTACAATGAGCAGTTCTTC. It specifies CASSLGVAGGASSYNEQFF.

The chain uses TRBV7-2 and TRBJ1-4; TRBD1 aligns across 8 bases. Germline CDR1 reads SGHTA; CDR2 reads FQGNSA. This CDR3 is 13 amino acids long. Germline trimming cut 5 bases from V and 14 bases from J; bases unmatched to any gene: 10. CDR3 nucleotide sequence: TGTGCCAGCAGCCCCGGACAGGGAAGGAGCCTGTTTTTT. Translated, it gives CASSPGQGRSLFF. Combining the CDR3 with reference TRBV7-2 and TRBJ1-4 gives the whole variable domain GAGVSQSPSNKVTEKGKDVELRCDPISGHTALYWYRQSLGQGLEFLIYFQGNSAPDKSGLPSDRFSAERTGGSVSTLTIQRTQQEDSAVYLCASSPGQGRSLFFGSGTQLSVL.

This clone has a single count. The chain joins TRBV30 to TRBJ2-1; TRBD1 matches 9 bases. Germline lookup yields CDR1 GTSNPN and CDR2 SVGIG (reference sequence). V gave up 4 bases and J gave up 7 bases; unmatched junction bases: 8. This CDR3 contains 14 residues. The CDR3 here is CAWTTGTGRNEQFF. As DNA, the CDR3 is TGTGCCTGGACGACCGGGACAGGGAGGAATGAGCAGTTCTTC.

The chain carries TRBV28 and TRBJ1-1; D gene ambiguous. V was pared by 6 bases and J by 4 bases, with 12 bases between. Germline V lookup: CDR1 MDHEN, CDR2 SYDVKM. The CDR3 length is 13 residues. DNA of the CDR3: TGTGCCAGCAGAGGAGGCCGGCCCACTGAAGCTTTCTTT. Translated: CASRGGRPTEAFF.

The rearrangement links TRBV11-2 to TRBJ1-1; maybe TRBD1 (5 bases). The CDR3 consists of 12 residues. Between the trimmed V and J ends, which lost 2 bases and 8 bases, there was a span of 9 bases. The germline V gene has CDR1 SGHAT and CDR2 FQNNGV. CDR3 DNA sequence: TGTGCCAGCAGCTTACAGGGACTGGAAGCTTTCTTT. Residues: CASSLQGLEAFF. Full variable domain (rest looked up from reference TRBV11-2 and TRBJ1-1): EAGVAQSPRYKIIEKRQSVAFWCNPISGHATLYWYQQILGQGPKLLIQFQNNGVVDDSQLPKDRFSAERLKGVDSTLKIQPAKLEDSAVYLCASSLQGLEAFFGQGTRLTVV.

The sample holds one count of this clone. This chain connects TRBV19 to TRBJ2-3, with 9 bases matching TRBD2. V was clipped by 7 bases and J by 3 bases; unmatched bases: 8. The germline CDR1 and CDR2 sequences are LNHDA and SQIVND (reference sequence). This CDR3 has 15 residues. As DNA, the CDR3 is TGTGCCAGTAATCTAGCGGGACCGGGAACAGATACGCAGTATTTT. Residues: CASNLAGPGTDTQYF.

The V call is TRBV5-1, the J call TRBJ1-1; 8 bases align to TRBD1. There are 12 residues in the CDR3. Unmatched junction bases numbered 5, after V lost 4 bases and J lost 9 bases. CDR1 SGHRS and CDR2 YFSETQ come from the germline V gene. The CDR3 is CASSPGTGQAFF. CDR3 DNA sequence: TGCGCCAGCAGCCCCGGGACAGGACAAGCTTTCTTT.

The table lists this clone with a count of one. V usage is TRBV5-1 and J usage is TRBJ2-5, with D possibly being TRBD2 (6 bases). The CDR3 contains 14 residues. Germline V gives CDR1 SGHRS, CDR2 YFSETQ. V was clipped by 3 bases and J by 5 bases, with 14 bases between them. CDR3 residues: CASSWRGGAETQYF. In DNA form, the CDR3 reads TGCGCCAGCAGCTGGAGGGGAGGAGCGGAGACCCAGTACTTC.

This clone was detected only a few times. The V and J genes are TRBV7-9 and TRBJ1-2, with 9 bases that match TRBD1. The germline V gene has CDR1 SEHNR and CDR2 FQNEAQ (reference sequence). V was clipped by 1 base and J by 6 bases; unmatched bases: 9. This CDR3 region has 16 residues. The CDR3 DNA follows: TGTGCCAGCAGCTTAGGAATCGGACAGGGGAGCAATGGCTACACCTTC. Protein: CASSLGIGQGSNGYTF.

The chain couples TRBV7-9 to TRBJ2-3; perhaps TRBD2 as D (5 bases). The CDR3 runs 16 residues. The germline V and J ends were trimmed by 2 bases and 2 bases, with 14 bases remaining between them. Germline CDR1 and CDR2: SEHNR and FQNEAQ (reference sequence). The CDR3 nucleotides are TGTGCCAGCAGCTTATCCCTTGAGAGGGCCACAGATACGCAGTATTTT. Amino acids: CASSLSLERATDTQYF. Complete variable domain (other parts from reference TRBV7-9 and TRBJ2-3): DTGVSQNPRHKITKRGQNVTFRCDPISEHNRLYWYRQTLGQGPEFLTYFQNEAQLEKSRLLSDRFSAERPKGSFSTLEIQRTEQGDSAMYLCASSLSLERATDTQYFGPGTRLTVL.

The gene calls are TRBV15 and TRBJ1-2; D might be TRBD1 (6 bases). In germline, CDR1 is LNHNV, CDR2 YYDKDF (reference sequence). Trimming stripped 3 bases from V and 8 bases from J, with 22 bases between. The CDR3 sequence is 16 residues long. CDR3 loop: CATSRPRTGILGGYTF. Here the CDR3 DNA reads TGTGCCACCAGCAGGCCTCGAACAGGGATCCTCGGCGGCTACACCTTC.

A few counts support this clone. The J gene is TRBJ1-4, the V gene TRBV6-5; 8 bases match TRBD1. CDR3 size: 15 residues. CDR1 and CDR2 from the germline V gene are MNHEY and SVGAGI. The V and J ends lost 1 base and 8 bases, in that order; junction bases with no gene match: 6. CDR3 region: CASSYLDRAREKLFF. The CDR3 DNA is TGTGCCAGCAGTTACTTGGACAGGGCGAGAGAAAAACTGTTTTTT.

V is TRBV6-5 and J is TRBJ1-5; D is possibly TRBD1 (6 bases). Between the trimmed V and J ends, which lost 5 bases and 7 bases, there was a span of 12 bases. Germline CDR1 is MNHEY and CDR2 is SVGAGI. This CDR3 has 13 residues. The CDR3 nucleotides are TGTGCCAGCAGTCCCGAAGGGGGACAGCCCCAGCATTTT. This codes for CASSPEGGQPQHF.

The chain uses TRBV6-6 and TRBJ1-4; D ambiguous. This CDR3 is built from 12 residues. Germline V gene lookup returns CDR1 MNHNY and CDR2 SVGAGI (reference sequence). The V gene lost 4 bases and the J gene lost 8 bases, with 8 bases spanning the gap. DNA of the CDR3: TGTGCCAGCAGTTGGCGGGAAGAAAAACTGTTTTTT. Translation gives CASSWREEKLFF.

This clone showed up just a few times. This chain joins TRBV4-3 and TRBJ2-2; unclear D gene. Germline V gene sequence: CDR1 LGHNA, CDR2 YSLEER. This CDR3 is built from 14 residues. Deletions cut 4 bases from V and 8 bases from J, with 14 bases between. CDR3 DNA sequence: TGCGCCAGCAGCCTCCTGTCCTCTTTAGGGGAGCTGTTTTTT. It translates to CASSLLSSLGELFF.

V gene TRBV6-5 combines with J gene TRBJ2-6, with D hard to call. This CDR3 is 12 amino acids long. V lost 2 bases, J lost 12 bases, and 8 bases lay in between. Germline CDR1 reads MNHEY; CDR2 reads SVGAGI. For the CDR3, the DNA is TGTGCCAGCAGTTACCGTGGCGGCGTCCTGACTTTC. Its translation is CASSYRGGVLTF.

Worth noting for this clone: The junction departs from germline at one end; a sequencing error may be responsible. This chain joins TRBV7-2 and TRBJ2-7, with 8 bases fitting TRBD1. Germline lookup yields CDR1 SGHTA and CDR2 FQGNSA. The length of the CDR3 is 14 residues. This CDR3 reads CASNLQQGVSEQYF. The CDR3 DNA is TGTGCCAGCAACTTACAACAGGGGGTAAGCGAGCAGTACTTC.

The chain uses TRBV15 and TRBJ1-1; 7 bases are shared with TRBD1. With 5 bases clipped from V and 0 bases from J, the junction kept 6 bases outside the gene matches. Germline V gene sequence: CDR1 LNHNV, CDR2 YYDKDF (reference sequence). The CDR3 sequence is 15 residues long. CDR3: CATSHPDRMNTEAFF. The CDR3, as DNA: TGTGCCACCAGCCACCCGGACAGGATGAACACTGAAGCTTTCTTT.

The chain employs TRBV9 and TRBJ2-5; possibly TRBD2 for D (6 bases). Germline CDR1 reads SGDLS; CDR2 reads YYNGEE. The CDR3 has 14 amino acids. Trimming cost V 2 bases and J 2 bases, with 10 bases left between them. CDR3 coding DNA: TGTGCCAGCAGCGTGGGACTTGATCAAGAGACCCAGTACTTC. Translation: CASSVGLDQETQYF.

The chain uses TRBV6-1 and TRBJ2-3; 10 positions agree with TRBD2. This CDR3 is built from 17 residues. J lost 5 bases, V lost 0 bases, and 8 bases had no gene match. Germline V gene lookup returns CDR1 MNHNS and CDR2 SASEGT. In DNA form, the CDR3 reads TGTGCCAGCAGTGAAGCGCTAGGAGCGGGGGGGGGAGATACGCAGTATTTT. Translation: CASSEALGAGGGDTQYF.